This TCR beta chain was identified in a study of blood T cell repertoires in COVID-19. Germline V CDR1 and CDR2: LNHDA, SQIVND (reference sequence). The junction had 8 bases not matched to a gene; V was cut back by 8 bases and J by 2 bases. This CDR3 region has 15 residues. The table came from immunoSEQ multiplex PCR; TCRdb's copy has only in-frame clones and leaves some out. There are about 180,000 clones in the sample; 65% to 90% occur only once, and around 9% lies in the top ten. The chain recombines TRBV19 with TRBJ1-4; TRBD1 aligns across 7 bases. Sequences were obtained from peripheral blood. This receptor was obtained from a man in his forties or fifties with active or convalescent COVID-19. The CDR3 region has the DNA TGTGCCAGTGGAACAGACAGGGCGACTAATGAAAAACTGTTTTTT. The encoded protein is CASGTDRATNEKLFF.